This T cell receptor beta chain is from a study of regulatory T cells in long-lasting Graves disease. Findings of the study overall: Persistent disease samples used TRBV28, TRBJ1-2 and TRBJ2-5 preferentially. Limited samples may have lowered accuracy.

This clonotype has ten or more counts. Its specificity is unknown. Time point in this sample: persistent/refractory GD, antithyroid drugs over 5 years with positive TRAb. From PBMCs, RNA was extracted and then used to make the TCR library. Graves' disease diagnosis used American Thyroid Association guidelines. Libraries of TCR beta came from iRepertoire HTBI primers plus Arm-PCR of CDR3 regions. TCRdb used MiXCR to reprocess the multiplex PCR reads, holding one entry per CDR3 protein. Of 300,000 to 500,000 distinct CDR3 sequences listed, around 20% are singletons. Trimming took off 3 bases at V and 9 bases at J, with 12 bases between the two ends. The V gene's germline CDR1 is SGHAT and CDR2 FQNNGV. This CDR3 is built from 14 residues.

The specimen comprised peripheral blood mononuclear cells (PBMCs), sampled when the disease was refractory, from a patient treated with antithyroid drugs. This clonotype originated in a female donor with Graves disease. The chain is built from TRBV11-2 and TRBJ1-6, with TRBD1 as a possible D gene (5 bases). CDR3 nucleotides: TGTGCCAGCAGCTTCGCCAGGGCCACTTCACCCCTCCACTTT. Protein sequence: CASSFARATSPLHF.